These 14 T cell receptor beta chains originate from one sample sequenced in a study of T cells after yellow fever vaccination. TCRdb called the 5' RACE reads again in MiXCR, with one record for every CDR3 protein. The data contain around 250,000 distinct CDR3 sequences, around 7% of them singletons. Sequencing used CD4+ T cells sorted from PBMCs, obtained 15 days after the yellow fever booster vaccination. Receptors originate from a young man who received the YFV17D yellow fever vaccine.

The chain carries TRBV29-1 and TRBJ1-3, with unresolved D. V lost 7 bases, J lost 3 bases, and 7 bases lay in between. This CDR3 is 11 amino acids long. Per the germline V gene, CDR1 is SQVTM and CDR2 is ANQGSEA. CDR3 sequence: CSAGSGNTIYF. The CDR3 DNA follows: TGCAGCGCCGGGAGTGGAAACACCATATATTTT.

V and J are TRBV7-9 and TRBJ2-7; D might be TRBD1 or TRBD2, each matching 6 bases. Trimming took 5 bases from V and 6 from J, leaving 11 bases between them. Per the germline V gene, CDR1 is SEHNR and CDR2 is FQNEAQ (reference sequence). This CDR3 has 12 amino acids. This CDR3 is CASSAGHGEQYF. CDR3 DNA sequence: TGTGCCAGCAGCGCGGGACACGGCGAGCAGTACTTC. The whole variable domain, remainder taken from reference TRBV7-9 and TRBJ2-7, is DTGVSQNPRHKITKRGQNVTFRCDPISEHNRLYWYRQTLGQGPEFLTYFQNEAQLEKSRLLSDRFSAERPKGSFSTLEIQRTEQGDSAMYLCASSAGHGEQYFGPGTRLTVT.

The chain has TRBV15 and TRBJ1-4; TRBD1 might be the D (5 bases). Trimming cost V 6 bases and J 8 bases, with 16 bases left between them. The CDR3 sequence is 14 residues long. Germline V gives CDR1 LNHNV, CDR2 YYDKDF (reference sequence). CDR3 sequence reads: CATSPFRGEEKLFF. CDR3 nucleotides: TGTGCCACCAGTCCGTTCCGGGGGGAGGAAAAACTGTTTTTT.

This clonotype occurred a few times. This chain links TRBV20-1 with TRBJ2-1; D not certain. CDR3 size: 14 residues. The germline V gene encodes CDR1 DFQATT and CDR2 SNEGSKA (reference sequence). Trimming pared 0 bases from V and 3 bases from J, leaving 9 bases between. The DNA for the CDR3 is TGCAGTGCTAGAGATGGGCTAGACTACAATGAGCAGTTCTTC. It codes for CSARDGLDYNEQFF.

In its sample, this clonotype was seen many times. This chain links TRBV4-3 with TRBJ2-5, with D perhaps assigned TRBD1 or TRBD2 (5 bases each). Trimming pared 1 base from V and 7 bases from J, leaving 22 bases between. Per germline, CDR1 LGHNA and CDR2 YSLEER. The CDR3 has 17 residues. CDR3 loop: CASSQALRGDVDSTQYF. In DNA, the CDR3 is TGCGCCAGCAGCCAAGCGCTGAGGGGAGATGTCGACTCGACCCAGTACTTC.

The gene calls are TRBV20-1 and TRBJ2-1, with 11 bases aligning to TRBD2. Germline CDR1 and CDR2: DFQATT and SNEGSKA (reference sequence). The CDR3 covers 16 residues. The J segment lost 6 bases and the V segment lost 3 bases, leaving 10 bases of the junction unmatched. Here the CDR3 reads CSASILAGVLSNEQFF. The CDR3 nucleotides are TGCAGTGCTAGCATACTAGCGGGAGTCTTAAGCAATGAGCAGTTCTTC.

This clonotype was seen many times. V is TRBV29-1 and J is TRBJ2-2, with 7 bases aligning to TRBD1. The CDR3 contains 15 residues. The germline V gene has CDR1 SQVTM and CDR2 ANQGSEA. With 6 bases clipped from V and 0 bases from J, the junction kept 7 bases outside the gene matches. CDR3 sequence: CSVVDRVANTGELFF. DNA for the CDR3: TGCAGCGTAGTCGACAGGGTCGCGAACACCGGGGAGCTGTTTTTT.

This clonotype was seen more than once but under ten times. The V and J genes are TRBV7-9 and TRBJ2-1; tentatively, D is TRBD2 (5 bases). Germline V gene sequence: CDR1 SEHNR, CDR2 FQNEAQ (reference sequence). The CDR3 runs 13 residues. V lost 8 bases and J 9 bases, leaving 17 bases between the germline ends. Here the CDR3 reads CASGSLPGGEQFF. As DNA, the CDR3 is TGTGCCAGCGGTAGCCTCCCAGGAGGTGAGCAGTTCTTC.

In its sample, this clonotype was seen many times. The chain joins TRBV29-1 to TRBJ2-4; tentatively, D is TRBD2 (7 bases). Germline values: CDR1 SQVTM, CDR2 ANQGSEA. V was cut by 5 bases and J by 6 bases, with 14 bases left in between. The CDR3 consists of 13 residues. CDR3 nucleotides: TGCAGCGTTTACGGGGGGCGCAGAAACATTCAGTACTTC. Its protein is CSVYGGRRNIQYF.

This clonotype was seen only a few times. CDR3 protein: CASSPGTSGRAEQFF. The CDR3 DNA reads TGTGCCAGCAGCCCCGGGACTAGCGGGAGGGCTGAGCAGTTCTTC. The rearrangement uses TRBV7-9 and TRBJ2-1; 16 positions agree with TRBD2. Losses at the gene ends were 5 bases for V and 9 bases for J; bases not matched to a gene: 4. The germline gives CDR1 SEHNR, CDR2 FQNEAQ (reference sequence). CDR3 length: 15 amino acids.

The chain carries TRBV7-2 and TRBJ2-5; 10 bases are shared with TRBD1. With V trimmed by 5 bases and J by 5 bases, 5 bases remained unmatched. The germline CDR1 and CDR2 sequences are SGHTA and FQGNSA. The CDR3 has 14 residues. In DNA, the CDR3 is TGTGCCAGCAGCCGGGGGACAGGGGTTGAGACCCAGTACTTC. This codes for CASSRGTGVETQYF.

This clonotype was seen many times. The chain links TRBV7-2 to TRBJ2-3; D may be TRBD1 (5 bases). CDR1 and CDR2 from the germline V gene are SGHTA and FQGNSA. Trimming pared 0 bases from V and 6 bases from J, leaving 13 bases between. The CDR3 has 15 amino acids. This CDR3 reads CASSLAPGAGDTQYF. As DNA, the CDR3 is TGTGCCAGCAGCTTAGCGCCTGGGGCCGGGGATACGCAGTATTTT. Supplemented by reference TRBV7-2 and TRBJ2-3, the full variable domain reads GAGVSQSPSNKVTEKGKDVELRCDPISGHTALYWYRQSLGQGLEFLIYFQGNSAPDKSGLPSDRFSAERTGGSVSTLTIQRTQQEDSAVYLCASSLAPGAGDTQYFGPGTRLTVL.

This clonotype was recorded many times. CDR3 amino acids: CSARDGAGGIEQYF. DNA of the CDR3: TGCAGTGCTAGAGATGGTGCCGGGGGGATCGAGCAGTACTTC. The V gene is TRBV20-1, the J gene TRBJ2-7; 7 bases align to TRBD2. CDR3 length: 14 residues. Germline CDR1 is DFQATT and CDR2 is SNEGSKA (reference sequence). V dropped 0 bases and J dropped 6; count of bases not matched to a gene: 8.

The chain uses TRBV2 and TRBJ2-3; D might be TRBD2 (5 bases). CDR1 is SNHLY and CDR2 is FYNNEI in the germline V gene. Deletions cut 6 bases from V and 0 bases from J, with 10 bases between. The CDR3 runs 14 residues. The CDR3 here is CASRADSSTDTQYF. The CDR3 nucleotides read TGTGCCAGCAGAGCGGACTCTAGCACAGATACGCAGTATTTT.